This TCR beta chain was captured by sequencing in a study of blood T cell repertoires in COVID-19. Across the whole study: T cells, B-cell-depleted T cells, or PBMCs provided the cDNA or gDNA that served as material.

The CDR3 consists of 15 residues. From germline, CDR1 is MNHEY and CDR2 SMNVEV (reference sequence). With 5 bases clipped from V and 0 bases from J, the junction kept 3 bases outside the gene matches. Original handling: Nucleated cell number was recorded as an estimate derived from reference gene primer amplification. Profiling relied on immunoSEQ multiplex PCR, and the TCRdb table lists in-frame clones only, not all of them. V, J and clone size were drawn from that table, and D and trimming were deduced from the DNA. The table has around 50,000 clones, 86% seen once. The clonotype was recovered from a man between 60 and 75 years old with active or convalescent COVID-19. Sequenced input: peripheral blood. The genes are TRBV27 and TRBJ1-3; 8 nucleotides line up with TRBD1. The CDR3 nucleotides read TGTGCCAGCAGTCTCACAGGGGGCTCTGGAAACACCATATATTTT. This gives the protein CASSLTGGSGNTIYF.